The table lists the clone carrying this T cell receptor (beta chain) with a few counts. What it binds is not known. The CDR3 is 17 residues long. CDR1 SGHVS and CDR2 FNYEAQ come from the germline V gene. V was clipped by 1 base and J by 3 bases; unmatched bases: 5. Using its own MiXCR run on the reads, TCRdb lists one record per CDR3 protein. This repertoire shows 250,000 or so distinct CDR3 sequences, about a sixth found once; its top ten account for over 40%. The data belong to a study of T cell repertoires in cytomegalovirus infection. Background on the study: CMV infection and matching HLA type were both indicated by public TCR beta signatures. Study-wide results and limits: Identification of carriers of CMV plus the relevant HLA was performed using cumulative public TCR beta family frequency. Ex vivo responses were dominated by HLA-C-restricted CMV-specific TCR beta clonotypes.

The sample taken for sequencing was CD8+ T cells from PBMCs. This receptor was obtained from a human donor in good health (CMV status not recorded). Some clones in this sample may be carry-over from other donors' samples. The chain combines TRBV7-6 with TRBJ1-6; 8 nucleotides align to TRBD1. The CDR3 here is CASSLGAGGNYNSPLHF. The CDR3, as DNA: TGTGCCAGCAGCTTAGGGGCAGGGGGCAACTATAATTCACCCCTCCACTTT.